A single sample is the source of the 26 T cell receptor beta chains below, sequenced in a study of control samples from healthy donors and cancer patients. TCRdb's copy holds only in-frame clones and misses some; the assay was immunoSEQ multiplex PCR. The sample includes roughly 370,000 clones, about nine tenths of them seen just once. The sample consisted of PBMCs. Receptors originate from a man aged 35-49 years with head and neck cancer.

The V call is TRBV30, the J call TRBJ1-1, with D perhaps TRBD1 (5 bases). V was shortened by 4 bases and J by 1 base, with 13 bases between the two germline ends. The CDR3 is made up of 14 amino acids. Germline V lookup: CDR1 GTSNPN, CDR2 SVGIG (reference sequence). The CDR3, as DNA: TGTGCCTGGAATCTCCGGGGGGGGAACACTGAAGCTTTCTTT. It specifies CAWNLRGGNTEAFF.

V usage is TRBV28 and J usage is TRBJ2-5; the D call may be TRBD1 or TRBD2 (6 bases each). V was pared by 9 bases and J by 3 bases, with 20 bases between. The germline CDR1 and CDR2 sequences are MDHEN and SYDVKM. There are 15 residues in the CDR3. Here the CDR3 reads CARHHTRRGEETQYF. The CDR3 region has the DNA TGTGCCAGGCATCATACCCGGAGGGGGGAAGAGACCCAGTACTTC.

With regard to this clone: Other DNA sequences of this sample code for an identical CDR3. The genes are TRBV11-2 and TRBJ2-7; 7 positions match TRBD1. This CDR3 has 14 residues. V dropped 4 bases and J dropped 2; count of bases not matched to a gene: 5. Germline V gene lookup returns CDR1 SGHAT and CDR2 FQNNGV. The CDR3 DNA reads TGTGCCAGCAGCTCCAGACAGGGAACCTACGAGCAGTACTTC. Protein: CASSSRQGTYEQYF.

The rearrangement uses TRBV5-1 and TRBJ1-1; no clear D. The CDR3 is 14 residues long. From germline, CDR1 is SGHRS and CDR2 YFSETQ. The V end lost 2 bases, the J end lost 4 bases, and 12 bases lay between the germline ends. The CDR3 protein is CASSLTVEGTEAFF. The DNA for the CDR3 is TGCGCCAGCAGCTTAACCGTGGAAGGCACTGAAGCTTTCTTT. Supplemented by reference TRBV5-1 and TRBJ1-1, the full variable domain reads KAGVTQTPRYLIKTRGQQVTLSCSPISGHRSVSWYQQTPGQGLQFLFEYFSETQRNKGNFPGRFSGRQFSNSRSEMNVSTLELGDSALYLCASSLTVEGTEAFFGQGTRLTVV.

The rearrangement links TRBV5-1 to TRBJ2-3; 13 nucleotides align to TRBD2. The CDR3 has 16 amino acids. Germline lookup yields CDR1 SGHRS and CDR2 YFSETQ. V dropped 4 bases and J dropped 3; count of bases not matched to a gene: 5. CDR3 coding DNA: TGCGCCAGCAGCGTTACTAGCGGGGGGGTAACAGATACGCAGTATTTT. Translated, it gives CASSVTSGGVTDTQYF.

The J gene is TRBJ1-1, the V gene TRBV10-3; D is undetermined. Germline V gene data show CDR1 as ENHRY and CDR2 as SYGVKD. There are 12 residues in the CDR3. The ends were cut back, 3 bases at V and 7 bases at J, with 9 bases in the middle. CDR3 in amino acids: CAISDGINEAFF. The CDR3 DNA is TGTGCCATCAGTGACGGGATAAATGAAGCTTTCTTT.

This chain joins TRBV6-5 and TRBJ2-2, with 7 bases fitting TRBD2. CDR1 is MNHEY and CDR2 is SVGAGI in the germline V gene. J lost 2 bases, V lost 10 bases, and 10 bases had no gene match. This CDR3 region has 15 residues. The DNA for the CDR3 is TGTGCCACCCGGGGAGCGGGAATTAACACCGGGGAGCTGTTTTTT. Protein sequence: CATRGAGINTGELFF.

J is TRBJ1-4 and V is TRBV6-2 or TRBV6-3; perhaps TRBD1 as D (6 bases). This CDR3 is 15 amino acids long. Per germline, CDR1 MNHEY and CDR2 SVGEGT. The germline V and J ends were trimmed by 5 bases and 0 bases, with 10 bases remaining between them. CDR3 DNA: TGTGCCAGCAGTCTAGGACAGCCAACTAATGAAAAACTGTTTTTT. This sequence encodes CASSLGQPTNEKLFF.

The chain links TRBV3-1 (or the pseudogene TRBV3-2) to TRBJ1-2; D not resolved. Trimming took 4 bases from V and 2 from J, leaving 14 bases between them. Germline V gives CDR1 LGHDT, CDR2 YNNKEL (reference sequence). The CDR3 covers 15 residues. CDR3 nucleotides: TGTGCCAGCAGCCCCCGGGAGGCTACGAACTATGGCTACACCTTC. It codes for CASSPREATNYGYTF.

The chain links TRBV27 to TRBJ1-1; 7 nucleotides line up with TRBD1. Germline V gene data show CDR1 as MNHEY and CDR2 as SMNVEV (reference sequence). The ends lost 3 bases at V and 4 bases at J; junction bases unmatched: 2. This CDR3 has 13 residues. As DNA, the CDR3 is TGTGCCAGCAGTTTCCCAGGGGGCACTGAAGCTTTCTTT. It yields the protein CASSFPGGTEAFF.

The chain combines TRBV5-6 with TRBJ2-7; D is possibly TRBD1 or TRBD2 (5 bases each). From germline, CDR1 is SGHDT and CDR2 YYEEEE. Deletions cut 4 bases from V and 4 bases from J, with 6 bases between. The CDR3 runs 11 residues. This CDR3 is CASSGGYEQYF. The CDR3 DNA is TGTGCCAGCAGCGGGGGTTACGAGCAGTACTTC.

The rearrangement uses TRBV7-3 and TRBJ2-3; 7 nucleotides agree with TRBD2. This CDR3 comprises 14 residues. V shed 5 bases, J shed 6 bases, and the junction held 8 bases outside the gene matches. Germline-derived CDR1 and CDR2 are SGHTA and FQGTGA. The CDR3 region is CASSQGLVVDTQYF. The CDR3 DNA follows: TGTGCCAGCAGCCAAGGACTAGTGGTGGATACGCAGTATTTT.

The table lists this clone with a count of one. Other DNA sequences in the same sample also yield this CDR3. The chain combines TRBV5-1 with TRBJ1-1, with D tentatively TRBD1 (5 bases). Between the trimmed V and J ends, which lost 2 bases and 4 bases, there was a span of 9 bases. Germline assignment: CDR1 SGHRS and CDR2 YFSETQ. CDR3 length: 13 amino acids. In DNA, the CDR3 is TGCGCCAGCAGCTTAGGCGGGGGCACTGAAGCTTTCTTT. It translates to CASSLGGGTEAFF. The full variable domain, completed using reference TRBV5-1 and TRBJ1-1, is KAGVTQTPRYLIKTRGQQVTLSCSPISGHRSVSWYQQTPGQGLQFLFEYFSETQRNKGNFPGRFSGRQFSNSRSEMNVSTLELGDSALYLCASSLGGGTEAFFGQGTRLTVV.

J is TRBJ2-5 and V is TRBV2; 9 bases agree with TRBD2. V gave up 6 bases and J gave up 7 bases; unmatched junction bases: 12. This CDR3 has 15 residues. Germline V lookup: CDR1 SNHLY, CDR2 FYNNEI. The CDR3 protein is CASSASGGRAGTQYF. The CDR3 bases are TGTGCCAGCAGCGCCTCGGGCGGGAGGGCCGGGACCCAGTACTTC.

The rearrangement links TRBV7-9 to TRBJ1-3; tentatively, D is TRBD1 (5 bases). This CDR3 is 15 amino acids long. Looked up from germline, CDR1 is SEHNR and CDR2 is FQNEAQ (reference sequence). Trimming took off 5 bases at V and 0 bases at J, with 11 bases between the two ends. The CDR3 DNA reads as TGTGCCAGCAGCGGGGGTCGACGCTCTGGAAACACCATATATTTT. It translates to CASSGGRRSGNTIYF.

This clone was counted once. The CDR3 reads CASSEYSYEQYF. The CDR3 nucleotides read TGTGCCAGCAGTGAGTACAGCTACGAGCAGTACTTC. The chain carries TRBV25-1 and TRBJ2-7, with no clear D. This CDR3 is 12 amino acids long. The germline gives CDR1 MGHDK, CDR2 SYGVNS. With 3 bases removed from V and 3 bases from J, the gap between germline ends came to 6 bases.

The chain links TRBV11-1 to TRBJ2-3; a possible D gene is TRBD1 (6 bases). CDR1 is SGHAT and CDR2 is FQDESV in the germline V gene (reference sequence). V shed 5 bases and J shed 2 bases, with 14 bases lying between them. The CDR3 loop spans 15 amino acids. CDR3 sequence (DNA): TGTGCCAGCAGCCGGGCCGGGACACACACAGATACGCAGTATTTT. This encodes CASSRAGTHTDTQYF.

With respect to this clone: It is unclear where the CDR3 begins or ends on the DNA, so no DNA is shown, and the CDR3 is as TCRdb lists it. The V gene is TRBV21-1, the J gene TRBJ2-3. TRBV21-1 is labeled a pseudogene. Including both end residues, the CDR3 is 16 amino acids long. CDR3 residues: CASSKVGTGSTDTQYF.

CDR3 sequence: CASGSGTVNTEAFF. DNA of the CDR3: TGTGCCAGCGGATCCGGGACAGTGAACACTGAAGCTTTCTTT. V gene TRBV28 combines with J gene TRBJ1-1, with TRBD1 identical over 7 bases. The ends lost 8 bases at V and 0 bases at J; junction bases unmatched: 6. CDR1 is MDHEN, CDR2 SYDVKM, per germline. This CDR3 spans 14 amino acids.

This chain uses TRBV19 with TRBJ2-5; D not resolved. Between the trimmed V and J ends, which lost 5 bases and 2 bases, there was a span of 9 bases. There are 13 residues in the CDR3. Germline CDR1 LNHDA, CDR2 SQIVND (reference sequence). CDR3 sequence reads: CASSELVQETQYF. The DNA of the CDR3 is TGTGCCAGTAGTGAGTTAGTTCAAGAGACCCAGTACTTC.

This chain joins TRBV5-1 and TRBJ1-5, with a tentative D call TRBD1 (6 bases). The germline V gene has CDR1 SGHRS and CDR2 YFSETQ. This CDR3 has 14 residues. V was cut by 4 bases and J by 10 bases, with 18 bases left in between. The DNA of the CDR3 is TGCGCCAGCAGCAAAGGGACACCCGGGGAACCCCAGCATTTT. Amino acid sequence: CASSKGTPGEPQHF. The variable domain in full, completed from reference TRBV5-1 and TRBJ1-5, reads KAGVTQTPRYLIKTRGQQVTLSCSPISGHRSVSWYQQTPGQGLQFLFEYFSETQRNKGNFPGRFSGRQFSNSRSEMNVSTLELGDSALYLCASSKGTPGEPQHFGDGTRLSIL.

This chain's CDR3 is CASTPVGGGETQYF. The CDR3 DNA sequence: TGTGCCAGCACCCCGGTTGGGGGAGGAGAGACCCAGTACTTC. The chain has TRBV7-2 and TRBJ2-5, with D perhaps TRBD2 (6 bases). Germline loops: CDR1 SGHTA, CDR2 FQGNSA. V lost 7 bases and J lost 4, with 16 bases in between. This CDR3 is 14 amino acids long.

The CDR3 sequence is CAWSKGRYEAFF. CDR3 sequence (DNA): TGTGCCTGGAGTAAGGGACGGTATGAAGCTTTCTTT. The chain recombines TRBV30 with TRBJ1-1; perhaps TRBD1 as D (5 bases). V gave up 2 bases and J gave up 7 bases, with 11 bases separating them. The CDR3 is 12 amino acids. Germline V gives CDR1 GTSNPN, CDR2 SVGIG (reference sequence).

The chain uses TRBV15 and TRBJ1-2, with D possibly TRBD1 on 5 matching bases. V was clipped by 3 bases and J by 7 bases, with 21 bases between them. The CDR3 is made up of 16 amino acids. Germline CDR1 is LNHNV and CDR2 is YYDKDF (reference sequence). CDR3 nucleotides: TGTGCCACCAGCAGGGATGACGGGACCGCCCTTGGTGGCTACACCTTC. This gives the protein CATSRDDGTALGGYTF.

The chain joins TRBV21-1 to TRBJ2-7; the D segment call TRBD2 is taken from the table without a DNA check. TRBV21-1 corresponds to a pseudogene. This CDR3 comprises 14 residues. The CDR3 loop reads CASSKGREETEQYF. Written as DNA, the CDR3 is TGTGCCAGCAGCAAAGGGCGGGAGGAAACCGAGCAGTACTTC.

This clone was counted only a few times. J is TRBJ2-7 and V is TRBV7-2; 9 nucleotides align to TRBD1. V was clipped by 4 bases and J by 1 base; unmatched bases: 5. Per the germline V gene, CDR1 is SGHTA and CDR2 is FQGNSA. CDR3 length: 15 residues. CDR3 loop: CASSSSGTGSYEQYF. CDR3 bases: TGTGCCAGCAGCTCCTCCGGGACAGGGTCCTACGAGCAGTACTTC.